This T cell receptor beta chain was profiled in a study of CD8+ T cells in alopecia areata. General study results and limits: The study found TCR sharing across patients less clear than in mice, possibly for HLA reasons. The study found higher clonality in lesional than normal scalp, especially in alopecia totalis/universalis. Scalp specimens additionally yield sequences from normal skin's resident alphabeta T cells.

RNA extraction was followed by reverse transcription into cDNA, which acted as the sequencing template. TCRdb's table, derived via immunoSEQ multiplex PCR, lists solely in-frame clones and lacks some. The sample shows approximately 100,000 clones, around 59% of them seen only once. CDR1 is SGHDT, CDR2 YYEEEE, per germline. The germline V and J ends were trimmed by 1 base and 4 bases, with 14 bases remaining between them. The CDR3 is 15 residues long. On this clone itself: Its target is not known.

Sorting separated CD4+ and CD8+ T cells out of PBMCs. The sample was CD4+ T cells sorted from blood. The chain recombines TRBV5-6 with TRBJ1-2; D gene uncertain. The sequence was obtained from a human donor in good health. CDR3 in amino acids: CASSLFTVRIYGYTF. In DNA, the CDR3 is TGTGCCAGCAGCTTGTTCACCGTCCGGATCTATGGCTACACCTTC.